This T cell receptor beta chain was found in a study of CD8 T cells in Susac syndrome. Under recently defined diagnostic criteria, the patients with Susac syndrome qualified as having definite or probable disease. TEMRA cells were enriched by FACS, while CD8+ and CD4+ T cells were obtained through a negative isolation that was performed magnetically. About 0.45 to 1 ug RNA was reverse transcribed with random hexamers. TCRdb re-called the immunoSEQ multiplex PCR reads with MiXCR, one entry per CDR3 protein. The sample includes approximately 77,000 distinct CDR3 sequences, about 92% of them seen just once. This CDR3 comprises 17 residues. V lost 1 base and J lost 4; bases outside the gene matches: 12. Germline CDR1 KGHSH, CDR2 LQKENI. Concerning this clonotype itself: The antigen remains unidentified.

The study's findings and limits: The study conceded that its TCR sequencing and HLA analysis involved relatively few individuals. The Susac syndrome CD4+ T cell repertoires displayed no clonal expansion.

This sequence was found in a human donor with Susac syndrome. The chain employs TRBV18 and TRBJ1-2; 7 nucleotides line up with TRBD1. Input material: CD4+ T cells from PBMCs. In DNA form, the CDR3 reads TGTGCCAGCTCACCACGGCAGGGGGACAATAAATTCTATGGCTACACCTTC. Translating it yields CASSPRQGDNKFYGYTF.